This TCR beta chain was sequenced during a study of CXCR3-negative and CXCR3-positive naive CD8 T cells (dated by TCRdb to between 2017 and 2020). Broadly, across the study: In total, some 140 million TRB reads were obtained, which works out to roughly 1.5 +/- 0.3 million reads per library. Diversity and physicochemical repertoire analyses covered 10 to 11 donors pooled from two independent experiments. For the TRBV-TRBJ cluster analysis, the naive subsets came from roughly 5 donors, while the memory cells came from 3 donors.

Sequencer: NextSeq 550. The Human TCR Profiling Kit (MiLaboratory) was used to prepare UMI-labeled 5' RACE TRB cDNA libraries. The full amount of extracted RNA was used for cDNA synthesis, and the full amount of resulting cDNA was used for PCR amplification. The libraries were made side by side, with each library going through the same number of PCR cycles. As for how the authors treated the data: MIGEC and MiXCR extracted about 50,000 +/- 10,000 unique UMI-labeled TRB cDNA molecules per library, requiring at least two reads per UMI. Each library averaged roughly 40,000 +/- 10,000 functional in-frame TRB CDR3 nucleotide clonotypes without stop codons. Diversity metrics, including normalized Shannon-Wiener and Chao1, were computed in VDJtools after downsampling to 5000 UMI-labeled TRB molecules per sample. VDJtools computed clonotype-size-weighted physicochemical properties of the central five CDR3 residues: interaction energy, strength, volume and Kidera factor 4. After reprocessing by TCRdb, each CDR3 protein sequence is one entry, and no DNA is given. The V and J calls shown here were made by TCRdb, not taken from the authors' results. The sample's table covers over 150,000 distinct CDR3 sequences. The ten largest clones take up about 0.44% of the sample.

Each CD8+ T cell subset was flow-sorted in triplicate, with some 300,000 cells per subset placed directly into RLT lysis buffer. Naive CD8+ T cells were defined stringently as CD45RO-CCR7+CD27+CD95- to exclude memory contaminants. Standard density gradient centrifugation was used to isolate peripheral blood mononuclear cells from buffy coats. Naive CXCR3-negative and CXCR3-positive CD8+ T cells were flow-sorted using a FACSAria III. Total RNA was extracted from sorted cells using an RNeasy Mini Kit. Sequences MNHEY (CDR1) and SVGEGT (CDR2) are obtained from the germline V gene. Including cysteine and phenylalanine, the CDR3 has 13 amino acids. A DNA sequence was not provided. On this clonotype: Its antigen specificity is not known.

Points the paper makes about the study in general: Because CXCR3 expression was partially decreased after cryopreservation, freshly isolated PBMCs were used for most assays. TRB CDR3s from CXCR3-positive naive cells showed higher hydrophobicity (lower Kidera factor 4), lower energy, and higher strength and volume indices than CXCR3-negative naive cells. TRBV-TRBJ usage was similar between naive CXCR3-negative and CXCR3-positive cells from the same donor, while memory cells showed distinct patterns. Surface CD5, linked to self-reactivity in mice, was comparable between naive subsets; TCR interaction strength was therefore also inferred from TRB CDR3 physicochemical properties. Comparably high repertoire diversity was found in both naive subsets, whereas much lower repertoire diversity was found in memory CD8+ T cells.

The sequence was obtained from a human donor in good health. Some clones in this sample may be carry-over from other donors' samples. Sequenced material: naive CXCR3+ CD8+ T cells from blood. The meaning of the sample's cell subset or site label: CD45RO-CCR7+CD27+CD95- naive CD8+ T cells expressing CXCR3 (TNR3+). The V gene is TRBV6-2 or TRBV6-3 and the J gene is TRBJ2-7; TCRdb's assignment of TRBD1 cannot be checked, as there is no DNA. CDR3 protein: CASSVETGGEQYF.